A single sample is the source of the 3 T cell receptor beta chains below, sequenced in a study of tumor-infiltrating lymphocytes in primary liver carcinoma. Joint extraction of RNA and DNA used about 17-31 mg of bulk tissue that was unsorted. Total RNA amounting to roughly 450 ng was the source from which TCR beta cDNA was made with a constant-region primer. Three nested multiplex PCR rounds, a slightly modified ARM-PCR, produced the libraries for TCR beta. Use of TRBV1-TRBV30 forward primers with a C-beta reverse primer characterized the first two PCR rounds, which lasted roughly 9 cycles each. MiXCR, applied by TCRdb to the multiplex PCR reads, yields one record per CDR3 protein. The sample records approximately 110,000 distinct CDR3 sequences, 50% to 80% being singletons. Sequenced input: liver tumor tissue from sampling region 3. Subset given: tumor region T3, left-lateral pole. The receptors stem from a woman aged 55 to 70 with primary liver carcinoma and hepatitis B virus infection.

This clonotype was counted ten times or more. This chain uses TRBV12-3 or TRBV12-4 with TRBJ2-2, with 13 bases matching TRBD2. Germline trimming cut 4 bases from V and 4 bases from J; bases unmatched to any gene: 3. This CDR3 is 16 amino acids long. CDR3 coding DNA: TGTGCCAGCAGTTCTGGACTAGCGGGAGCCACCGGGGAGCTGTTTTTT. Its protein product is CASSSGLAGATGELFF.

This clonotype was seen a single time. A much larger clone lies one base from this, so it may be a read error. The chain joins TRBV10-2 to TRBJ1-5, with D perhaps matching TRBD2 (7 bases). The J call may be mistaken, given a closer DNA end match to TRBJ2-3. Germline assignment: CDR1 WSHSY and CDR2 SAAADI. CDR3 length: 12 amino acids. CDR3 protein: CASRGADQPQYF. In DNA, the CDR3 is TGCGCCAGCCGGGGGGCCGATCAGCCCCAGTATTTT.

Regarding this clonotype: This could be a read error, since a much larger clone is one nucleotide away. V usage is TRBV28 and J usage is TRBJ2-1, with 7 bases fitting TRBD2. The V gene's germline CDR1 is MDHEN and CDR2 SYDVKM. CDR3 length equals 16 residues. J lost 7 bases, V lost 5 bases, and 14 bases had no gene match. The CDR3 DNA reads TGTGCCAGCAGTGGACTAGAGGGAAGGGCGTATAATGAGCAGTTCTTC. Translated, it gives CASSGLEGRAYNEQFF. Combining the CDR3 with reference TRBV28 and TRBJ2-1 gives the whole variable domain DVKVTQSSRYLVKRTGEKVFLECVQDMDHENMFWYRQDPGLGLRLIYFSYDVKMKEKGDIPEGYSVSREKKERFSLILESASTNQTSMYLCASSGLEGRAYNEQFFGPGTRLTVL.